The T cell receptor beta chain under discussion was sequenced for a study of human T cells and chemical hapten exposure. TCRdb redid the calling of the RACE reads with MiXCR, one entry per CDR3 protein. The table has about 360,000 distinct CDR3 sequences, about 7% seen once. This CDR3 spans 14 amino acids. The V and J ends lost 1 base and 7 bases, in that order; junction bases with no gene match: 1. Time point here: patch test 1, 2 weeks after DPC sensitization. Sample treatment: therapeutic diphenylcyclopropenone sensitization with weekly scalp DPC. Sequencing used whole blood, obtained in connection with sensitization to the hapten diphenylcyclopropenone (DPC). The TCR was taken from a woman aged 18-29 years with alopecia areata. Some clones in this sample may be carry-over from other donors' samples. The V gene is TRBV12-3 or TRBV12-4, the J gene TRBJ2-1; 10 nucleotides align to TRBD2. CDR3 protein: CASSLEAGGNEQFF. As DNA, the CDR3 is TGTGCCAGCAGTTTAGAAGCGGGGGGGAATGAGCAGTTCTTC.